A selection of T cell receptor beta chains follows, all from one sample in a study of blood T cell repertoires in COVID-19. Using immunoSEQ multiplex PCR, the repertoire was profiled, and TCRdb retains in-frame clones only, with some absent. The table lists around 200,000 clones, around 85% of them singletons, with 15% to 20% in the top ten. The specimen was peripheral blood. Receptor source: a person aged 70 to 85 with COVID-19, enrolled during active disease. Each CDR3 is given with its conserved first and last residue. Fields, in order: CDR3 protein, CDR3 DNA, D gene, J gene, V gene, clone size. D genes are given only for firm matches. The size field is filled for only some rows; it gives once, few, many or a size class.

CAISSGQGSDEQFF	TGTGCCATCAGCTCGGGACAGGGGTCCGATGAGCAGTTCTTC	TRBD1	TRBJ2-1	TRBV10-3	NA
CASNQGTGVSNQPQHF	TGTGCCAGCAACCAAGGGACAGGGGTTAGCAATCAGCCCCAGCATTTT	TRBD1	TRBJ1-5	TRBV28	once
CASSRAEGNTGELFF	TGTGCCAGCAGCCGAGCGGAGGGGAACACCGGGGAGCTGTTTTTT	NA	TRBJ2-2	TRBV4-2	NA
CASSPWTGAGGNQPQHF	TGTGCCAGCAGTCCCTGGACAGGAGCCGGGGGCAATCAGCCCCAGCATTTT	TRBD1	TRBJ1-5	TRBV27	NA
CAIPPTSGAPKNIQYF	TGTGCCATTCCTCCTACTAGCGGGGCCCCCAAAAACATTCAGTACTTC	TRBD2	TRBJ2-4	TRBV6-4	once
CASSTPTLGQNYEQYF	TGTGCCAGTAGTACTCCAACCCTGGGACAGAACTACGAGCAGTACTTC	TRBD1	TRBJ2-7	TRBV19	NA
CASSLQGEKLFF	TGCGCCAGCAGCTTGCAGGGTGAAAAACTGTTTTTT	NA	TRBJ1-4	TRBV5-1	many
CASSRGGAGELFF	TGCGCCAGTTCCCGCGGGGGGGCTGGGGAGCTGTTTTTT	TRBD2	TRBJ2-2	TRBV5-1	NA
CASSVEAGAHEQYF	TGTGCCAGCAGCGTAGAAGCGGGGGCTCATGAGCAGTACTTC	TRBD2	TRBJ2-7	TRBV7-9	NA
CASSYLRGNEQYF	TGTGCCAGCAGTTACCTGCGAGGGAACGAGCAGTACTTC	NA	TRBJ2-7	TRBV6-6	NA
CASSSLGQGSSYEQYF	TGTGCCAGCAGCTCACTTGGACAGGGTAGCTCCTACGAGCAGTACTTC	TRBD1	TRBJ2-7	TRBV7-2	few
CASSPDRANQPQHF	TGTGCCAGCAGCCCAGACAGGGCCAATCAGCCCCAGCATTTT	TRBD1	TRBJ1-5	TRBV7-9	NA
CSVSPGLQTGEQYF	TGCAGCGTTTCACCGGGACTACAAACGGGGGAGCAGTACTTC	TRBD2	TRBJ2-7	TRBV29-1	few
CASSPSGRTYEQYF	TGTGCCAGCAGCCCGTCAGGGAGGACCTACGAGCAGTACTTC	NA	TRBJ2-7	TRBV9	NA
CASSYSGQGGADTQYF	TGTGCCAGCAGTTACTCGGGGCAGGGAGGTGCCGATACGCAGTATTTT	NA	TRBJ2-3	TRBV6-6	few
CASSGTFHEQYF	TGTGCCAGCAGTGGGACTTTCCACGAGCAGTACTTC	NA	TRBJ2-7	TRBV7-2	NA
CASSLTSGTQETQYF	TGTGCCAGCAGCCTGACTAGCGGGACTCAAGAGACCCAGTACTTC	TRBD2	TRBJ2-5	TRBV3-1/TRBV3-2	NA
CASSPRGAFDYEQYF	TGTGCCAGCAGCCCTCGGGGGGCGTTCGACTACGAGCAGTACTTC	NA	TRBJ2-7	TRBV5-4	few
CASSYSMRAATDQPQHF	TGTGCCAGCAGTTACTCCATGAGGGCTGCCACGGATCAGCCCCAGCATTTT	NA	TRBJ1-5	TRBV6-2/TRBV6-3	NA
CASSLKIGHHYEQYF	TGTGCCAGCAGCTTAAAAATTGGACACCACTACGAGCAGTACTTC	NA	TRBJ2-7	TRBV7-2	once
CASSRGSSYNEQFF	TGTGCCAGCTCTAGGGGAAGCTCCTACAATGAGCAGTTCTTC	NA	TRBJ2-1	TRBV18	NA
CASSATGGPYGYTF	TGTGCCAGTAGTGCGACAGGGGGCCCCTATGGCTACACCTTC	TRBD1	TRBJ1-2	TRBV19	NA
CASSLWGRGRTNEKLFF	TGTGCCAGCAGTTTATGGGGCAGGGGGCGCACTAATGAAAAACTGTTTTTT	TRBD1	TRBJ1-4	TRBV28	NA
CASSLAGPSSYNEQFF	TGCGCCAGCAGCTTGGCAGGTCCGAGCTCCTACAATGAGCAGTTCTTC	NA	TRBJ2-1	TRBV5-1	NA
CASSIQVQPADTQYF	TGTGCCAGTAGTATTCAGGTCCAACCGGCGGATACGCAGTATTTT	NA	TRBJ2-3	TRBV19	NA
CASSRRLQTGELFF	TGCGCCAGCAGCCGTAGACTCCAGACCGGGGAGCTGTTTTTT	NA	TRBJ2-2	TRBV4-3	few
CASRSRVGGLALNTEAFF	TGCGCCAGCAGGTCCCGTGTGGGGGGGTTGGCTTTGAACACTGAAGCTTTCTTT	NA	TRBJ1-1	TRBV5-1	NA
CASSVAGGGETQYF	TGTGCCAGCAGCGTAGCGGGGGGAGGAGAGACCCAGTACTTC	TRBD2	TRBJ2-5	TRBV5-8	NA
CASSDSTGTGWGGYTF	TGTGCCAGCAGTGACTCGACCGGGACAGGTTGGGGTGGCTACACCTTC	TRBD1	TRBJ1-2	TRBV6-4	NA
CASSYTGAETQYF	TGTGCCAGCAGTTACACGGGAGCAGAGACCCAGTACTTC	NA	TRBJ2-5	TRBV6-2/TRBV6-3	NA
CASSESAGTYEQYF	TGTGCCAGCAGTGAAAGTGCAGGAACCTACGAGCAGTACTTC	NA	TRBJ2-7	TRBV6-1	NA
CASSLLTGRVDTQYF	TGTGCCAGCAGTCTTCTTACAGGGAGGGTAGATACGCAGTATTTT	NA	TRBJ2-3	TRBV28	NA
CASSLAQGYEQYF	TGTGCCAGCAGCTTAGCGCAGGGCTACGAGCAGTACTTC	NA	TRBJ2-7	TRBV7-8	NA
CASRFGLVDTGELFF	TGTGCCAGCAGATTCGGACTAGTCGACACCGGGGAGCTGTTTTTT	TRBD2	TRBJ2-2	TRBV28	NA
CASSGPGQLPGELFF	TGTGCCAGTAGTGGCCCGGGACAGCTTCCCGGGGAGCTGTTTTTT	TRBD1	TRBJ2-2	TRBV19	NA
CASSPVGQTSSGANVLTF	TGTGCCAGTAGCCCGGTGGGGCAGACCAGCTCTGGGGCCAACGTCCTGACTTTC	NA	TRBJ2-6	TRBV19	NA
CASSFDRQRRHF	TGTGCCAGCAGCTTCGACAGGCAGCGCCGCCACTTT	NA	TRBJ1-6	TRBV2	NA
CASSYSTGEQYF	TGTGCCAGCAGTTACTCGACTGGCGAGCAGTACTTC	NA	TRBJ2-7	TRBV6-5	NA
CASSLARSGSGNTIYF	TGTGCCAGCAGCTTAGCGCGGAGCGGCTCTGGAAACACCATATATTTT	NA	TRBJ1-3	TRBV7-6	NA
CASSIRGGRGGERETQYF	TGTGCCAGTAGTATAAGAGGCGGCAGGGGTGGAGAACGAGAGACCCAGTACTTC	NA	TRBJ2-5	TRBV19	NA
CAWGQGTNEKLFF	TGTGCCTGGGGCCAGGGAACTAATGAAAAACTGTTTTTT	NA	TRBJ1-4	TRBV30	NA
CASSYSSGRYEQYF	TGTGCCAGCAGTTACTCTAGCGGACGCTACGAGCAGTACTTC	NA	TRBJ2-7	TRBV6-5	NA
CASSLRVGELEETQYF	TGTGCCAGCAGCTTAAGGGTAGGGGAACTGGAGGAGACCCAGTACTTC	NA	TRBJ2-5	TRBV7-9	NA
CASQTDRYSNQPQHF	TGTGCCAGCCAGACGGACAGGTATAGCAATCAGCCCCAGCATTTT	TRBD1	TRBJ1-5	TRBV28	NA
CASSIGQLYEQYF	TGCGCCAGCAGTATAGGACAGCTCTACGAGCAGTACTTC	NA	TRBJ2-7	TRBV5-1	NA
CASGRIDRGRFEQYF	TGTGCCAGTGGAAGAATCGACAGGGGCCGGTTCGAGCAGTACTTC	TRBD1	TRBJ2-7	TRBV6-5	NA
CASSPPGKQNTEAFF	TGTGCCAGCTCACCCCCGGGAAAGCAGAACACTGAAGCTTTCTTT	NA	TRBJ1-1	TRBV18	once